These 4 T cell receptor beta chains originate from one sample sequenced in a study of patients and donors after allogeneic stem cell transplantation. Via MiXCR, TCRdb re-called the RT-PCR reads, giving one row per CDR3 protein. The data show about 150,000 distinct CDR3 sequences, with over 30% seen just once and roughly 52% held by the top ten. Sequencing input: blood, either unsorted or a sorted T cell fraction (not recorded which). The receptors derive from a human donor who was either an allogeneic HSCT recipient or a stem cell or donor lymphocyte infusion donor (not recorded which). It is not recorded whose cells these are; they may come from a transplant donor.

This clonotype was picked up a small number of times. V is TRBV9 and J is TRBJ1-1; D remains ambiguous. CDR3 length: 15 amino acids. Germline V gives CDR1 SGDLS, CDR2 YYNGEE. With 0 bases removed from V and 1 base from J, the gap between germline ends came to 10 bases. Here the CDR3 DNA reads TGTGCCAGCAGCGTAGAGGCGGTACCGAACACTGAAGCTTTCTTT. Protein sequence: CASSVEAVPNTEAFF. The whole variable domain, filled in from reference TRBV9 and TRBJ1-1, reads DSGVTQTPKHLITATGQRVTLRCSPRSGDLSVYWYQQSLDQGLQFLIQYYNGEERAKGNILERFSAQQFPDLHSELNLSSLELGDSALYFCASSVEAVPNTEAFFGQGTRLTVV.

The rearrangement links TRBV27 to TRBJ1-6; tentative D call: TRBD1 (6 bases). This CDR3 has 15 residues. Germline V gives CDR1 MNHEY, CDR2 SMNVEV (reference sequence). V dropped 5 bases and J dropped 10 bases, with 18 bases sitting between them. The CDR3 DNA sequence: TGTGCCAGCAGTATCGGGACAACAGTATACTCACCCCTCCACTTT. It translates to CASSIGTTVYSPLHF.

V gene TRBV6-2 or TRBV6-3 combines with J gene TRBJ2-7, with D uncertain. The germline CDR1 and CDR2 sequences are MNHEY and SVGEGT. V was pared by 2 bases and J by 3 bases, with 17 bases between. This CDR3 spans 16 amino acids. The CDR3 loop reads CASSYKWASQNYEQYF. The CDR3 DNA is TGTGCCAGCAGTTACAAATGGGCAAGCCAGAACTACGAGCAGTACTTC.

This clonotype was seen a few times. This chain links TRBV20-1 with TRBJ1-3, with D hard to call. Germline lookup yields CDR1 DFQATT and CDR2 SNEGSKA (reference sequence). This CDR3 comprises 11 residues. Trimming took 4 bases from V and 0 from J, leaving 1 base between them. CDR3 nucleotides: TGCAGTGCTATCTCTGGAAACACCATATATTTT. Translated, it gives CSAISGNTIYF.